One sample yielded the 19 T cell receptor beta chains listed below, sequenced in a study of blood T cells in healthy people across ages. Then a second PCR, running roughly 7 to 11 cycles, was carried out with a sample-barcoded 5' primer and a J-beta primer mix. Via MiXCR, TCRdb re-called the 5' RACE reads, giving one row per CDR3 protein. The table shows 800,000 or so distinct CDR3 sequences, with around 50% occurring only once. The specimen sequenced was blood. The receptors come from a man aged 80 or over in good health.

This clonotype came up many times. The V call is TRBV7-2, the J call TRBJ2-3; TRBD1 might be the D (6 bases). V gave up 5 bases and J gave up 7 bases, with 22 bases separating them. Germline-derived CDR1 and CDR2 are SGHTA and FQGNSA. This CDR3 is built from 16 residues. The CDR3: CASSHNRAHNRNTQYF. Here the CDR3 DNA reads TGTGCCAGCAGCCACAACAGGGCGCACAATCGAAATACGCAGTATTTT.

The chain is built from TRBV6-6 and TRBJ2-7; TRBD2 aligns across 7 bases. J lost 7 bases, V lost 6 bases, and 15 bases had no gene match. Germline CDR1 MNHNY, CDR2 SVGAGI (reference sequence). The CDR3 totals 15 residues. In DNA, the CDR3 is TGTGCCAGCAGGACCTTTGAGGTCGGGAGGACTGAGCAGTACTTC. Protein product: CASRTFEVGRTEQYF.

In this sample, this clonotype turned up many times. This chain joins TRBV5-1 and TRBJ2-1; 16 positions agree with TRBD2. Germline V gene data show CDR1 as SGHRS and CDR2 as YFSETQ. V was clipped by 4 bases and J by 6 bases; unmatched bases: 1. This CDR3 comprises 15 residues. Here the CDR3 DNA reads TGCGCCAGCAGCGGGACTAGCGGGAGGGTCAATGAGCAGTTCTTC. It translates to CASSGTSGRVNEQFF.

This clonotype was detected only a few times. The chain is built from TRBV3-1 and TRBJ2-1, with 10 positions matching TRBD2. The CDR3 extends over 17 amino acids. Germline assignment: CDR1 LGHDT and CDR2 YNNKEL (reference sequence). The trim removed 3 bases at V and 6 bases at J, leaving 11 bases unmatched. In DNA form, the CDR3 reads TGTGCCAGCAGCCACTGGGCTAGCGGGAGAGATGGCAATGAGCAGTTCTTC. This codes for CASSHWASGRDGNEQFF.

Regarding this clonotype: Being one base from a much bigger clone, this may be a read error. The genes are TRBV4-3 and TRBJ2-1; D possibly corresponds to TRBD2 (6 bases). Germline V gives CDR1 LGHNA, CDR2 YSLEER. CDR3 length: 13 residues. Trimming stripped 1 base from V and 13 bases from J, with 14 bases between. CDR3 in DNA: TGCGCCAGCAGCCAAGCCTGGGACTGCGACCAGTTCTTC. Its translation is CASSQAWDCDQFF.

This clonotype came up a few times. The chain employs TRBV7-2 and TRBJ2-1; TRBD2 matches 11 bases. The CDR3 totals 17 residues. J gave up 6 bases and V 3 bases, and 10 bases lay outside the gene matches. Germline loops: CDR1 SGHTA, CDR2 FQGNSA. The CDR3, as DNA: TGTGCCAGCAGCTTCCAGGGGCTAGCGGGAGGTCGCAATGAGCAGTTCTTC. Translated: CASSFQGLAGGRNEQFF.

V gene TRBV15 combines with J gene TRBJ2-3; D remains unclear. Germline values: CDR1 LNHNV, CDR2 YYDKDF (reference sequence). The CDR3 runs 16 residues. Trimming took 0 bases from V and 1 from J, leaving 11 bases between them. This CDR3 reads CATSRDLRSRTDTQYF. CDR3 in DNA: TGTGCCACCAGCAGAGATTTGCGTTCGCGCACAGATACGCAGTATTTT.

This clonotype was recorded a few times. V and J are TRBV7-2 and TRBJ2-3; 7 nucleotides match TRBD2. The V gene's germline CDR1 is SGHTA and CDR2 FQGNSA. V shed 4 bases and J 2 bases; nucleotides not matched to a gene: 9. This CDR3 contains 16 residues. CDR3 in DNA: TGTGCCAGCAGCTCGCTCGAGCGGGGTCCCACAGATACGCAGTATTTT. Translating gives CASSSLERGPTDTQYF.

The V call is TRBV10-1, the J call TRBJ2-4; 10 nucleotides match TRBD1. Losses at the gene ends were 3 bases for V and 13 bases for J; bases not matched to a gene: 15. This CDR3 contains 16 residues. Germline CDR1 WNHNN, CDR2 SYGVQD (reference sequence). This CDR3 reads CASSDSGTGVMDEQYF. The DNA of the CDR3 is TGCGCCAGCAGTGATTCCGGGACAGGGGTGATGGATGAGCAGTACTTC.

This clonotype was counted a few times. J is TRBJ2-6 and V is TRBV7-3; perhaps TRBD1 as D (6 bases). Germline CDR1 is SGHTA and CDR2 is FQGTGA. With 1 base removed from V and 0 bases from J, the gap between germline ends came to 10 bases. This CDR3 is built from 17 residues. As DNA, the CDR3 is TGTGCCAGCAGCTTAATGGGACAAAGCTCTGGGGCCAACGTCCTGACTTTC. Translating it yields CASSLMGQSSGANVLTF.

The chain joins TRBV15 to TRBJ2-3; the D gene could be TRBD1 or TRBD2 (5 bases each). Between the trimmed V and J ends, which lost 2 bases and 6 bases, there was a span of 18 bases. The CDR3 spans 16 residues. Germline lookup yields CDR1 LNHNV and CDR2 YYDKDF (reference sequence). The CDR3 DNA reads TGTGCCACCAGCAGATCGGGACCAATGATGACGGATACGCAGTATTTT. This encodes CATSRSGPMMTDTQYF.

This clonotype was detected many times. The rearrangement links TRBV4-2 to TRBJ1-2; maybe TRBD1 (5 bases). There are 16 residues in the CDR3. CDR1 is LGHNA and CDR2 is YNFKEQ in the germline V gene. Deletions cut 3 bases from V and 8 bases from J, with 22 bases between. The CDR3 spells CASSQSGTQVLEGYTF. CDR3 nucleotide sequence: TGTGCCAGCAGCCAGTCCGGGACGCAGGTATTGGAAGGCTACACCTTC.

A few counts support this clonotype. V usage is TRBV29-1 and J usage is TRBJ2-1; 12 bases fit TRBD2. The CDR3 has 14 amino acids. The germline V gene encodes CDR1 SQVTM and CDR2 ANQGSEA. V shed 2 bases and J 8 bases; nucleotides not matched to a gene: 4. CDR3 sequence reads: CSVETSGRRDEQFF. The CDR3 DNA sequence: TGCAGCGTTGAAACTAGCGGGAGGAGGGATGAGCAGTTCTTC.

This clonotype was detected only a few times. The chain recombines TRBV3-1 with TRBJ2-5, with 7 positions matching TRBD2. With V trimmed by 1 base and J by 6 bases, 5 bases remained unmatched. From germline, CDR1 is LGHDT and CDR2 YNNKEL (reference sequence). There are 14 residues in the CDR3. The CDR3 DNA reads TGTGCCAGCAGCCAAGCGGCGGGAGTAAAGACCCAGTACTTC. Protein product: CASSQAAGVKTQYF.

The chain links TRBV20-1 to TRBJ2-7; 9 bases align to TRBD2. This CDR3 is 16 amino acids long. V trimming: 1 base; J trimming: 2 bases; junction bases outside the gene matches: 9. From germline, CDR1 is DFQATT and CDR2 SNEGSKA (reference sequence). CDR3: CSARAFLASGAYEQYF. DNA for the CDR3: TGCAGTGCTAGAGCATTTCTTGCTAGCGGGGCCTACGAGCAGTACTTC.

In DNA form, the CDR3 reads TGTGCCAGCAGTCGACAGGGGGGGTTTGATGAGCAGTTCTTC. Translated, it gives CASSRQGGFDEQFF. The V gene is TRBV12-3 or TRBV12-4, the J gene TRBJ2-1; TRBD1 matches at 9 bases. This CDR3 comprises 14 residues. Trimming removed 5 bases from V and 8 bases from J; junction bases left unmatched: 7.

About this clonotype itself: A read error is possible here, since a much larger clone lies one base away. The chain employs TRBV4-2 and TRBJ1-4; D remains unclear. The CDR3 totals 16 residues. With 4 bases removed from V and 6 bases from J, the gap between germline ends came to 18 bases. Germline assignment: CDR1 LGHNA and CDR2 YNFKEQ. DNA for the CDR3: TGTGCCAGCAGCCGGTCCTCCGGGATTGCAGATGAAAAACTGTTTTTT. Encoded protein: CASSRSSGIADEKLFF.

This clonotype was recorded a few times. The CDR3 nucleotides read TGCGCCAGCAGCTTGCAAGATAGCACAGATACGCAGTATTTT. Protein sequence: CASSLQDSTDTQYF. This chain links TRBV5-1 with TRBJ2-3; D gene ambiguous. The CDR3 sequence is 14 residues long. The V and J ends lost 1 base and 0 bases respectively, with 6 bases between them. Germline V lookup: CDR1 SGHRS, CDR2 YFSETQ.

The CDR3 coding sequence is TGTGCCAGCAGTCCAACTGGAAGCCCGGCCCAGCATTTT. It specifies CASSPTGSPAQHF. The chain is built from TRBV6-2 or TRBV6-3 and TRBJ1-5, with unresolved D. The ends were cut back, 5 bases at V and 11 bases at J, with 16 bases in the middle. The CDR3 totals 13 residues. Germline V CDR1 and CDR2: MNHEY, SVGEGT.